A single sample is the source of the 3 T cell receptor beta chains below, sequenced in a study of OX40 agonist ivuxolimab in advanced cancers. Clones were read by immunoSEQ multiplex PCR, and TCRdb kept only the in-frame ones, dropping some. The data show roughly 97,000 clones, around nine tenths seen once. The sequences come from CD4+ or CD8+ T cells sorted from blood, collected in a trial of the OX40 agonist ivuxolimab. Receptor source: an adult with an advanced solid tumor such as melanoma, head and neck, liver or kidney cancer.

The rearrangement uses TRBV9 and TRBJ2-5, with no clear D. V was shortened by 2 bases and J by 2 bases, with 7 bases between the two germline ends. The CDR3 runs 13 residues. In germline, CDR1 is SGDLS, CDR2 YYNGEE. CDR3 nucleotide sequence: TGTGCCAGCAGCGTGAACGGACAAGAGACCCAGTACTTC. Residues: CASSVNGQETQYF.

This chain uses TRBV28 with TRBJ2-4, with TRBD2 identical over 9 bases. The CDR3 length is 14 residues. With V trimmed by 6 bases and J by 2 bases, 2 bases remained unmatched. Germline assignment: CDR1 MDHEN and CDR2 SYDVKM. CDR3 sequence reads: CASSSGGSKNIQYF. The CDR3, as DNA: TGTGCCAGCAGCAGCGGGGGGTCCAAAAACATTCAGTACTTC.

V usage is TRBV7-2 and J usage is TRBJ1-5; D gene ambiguous. Germline CDR1 SGHTA, CDR2 FQGNSA. The CDR3 totals 15 residues. The V end was cut by 5 bases, the J end by 4 bases, with 15 bases between. The CDR3 DNA sequence: TGTGCCAGCAGCCTAGACCGGGCTACGAATCAGCCCCAGCATTTT. It codes for CASSLDRATNQPQHF.